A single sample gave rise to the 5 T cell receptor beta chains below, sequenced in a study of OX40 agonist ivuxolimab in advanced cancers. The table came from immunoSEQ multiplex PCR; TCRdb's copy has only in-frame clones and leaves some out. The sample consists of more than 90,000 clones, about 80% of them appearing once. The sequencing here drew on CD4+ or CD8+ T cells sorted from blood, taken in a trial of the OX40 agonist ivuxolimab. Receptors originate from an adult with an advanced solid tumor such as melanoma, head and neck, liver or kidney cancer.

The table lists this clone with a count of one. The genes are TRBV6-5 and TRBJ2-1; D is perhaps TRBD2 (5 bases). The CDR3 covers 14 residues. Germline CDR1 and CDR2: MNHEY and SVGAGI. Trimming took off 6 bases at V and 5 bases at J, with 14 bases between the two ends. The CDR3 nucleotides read TGTGCCAGCAGGACTCCTAGCAACCACAATGAGCAGTTCTTC. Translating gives CASRTPSNHNEQFF.

CDR3 DNA: TGTGCCAGCTCACCTTTTGGCGTCCAAGAGACCCAGTACTTC. It codes for CASSPFGVQETQYF. The chain joins TRBV18 to TRBJ2-5; D remains unclear. Per the germline V gene, CDR1 is KGHSH and CDR2 is LQKENI. This CDR3 has 14 residues. V was cut by 3 bases and J by 1 base, with 9 bases left in between.

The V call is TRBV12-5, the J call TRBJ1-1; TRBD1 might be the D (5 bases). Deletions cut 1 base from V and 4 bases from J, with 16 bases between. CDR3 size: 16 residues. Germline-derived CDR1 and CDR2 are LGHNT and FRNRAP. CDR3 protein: CASGLGRTIRPTEAFF. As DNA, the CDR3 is TGTGCTAGTGGTTTGGGCCGGACAATACGGCCCACTGAAGCTTTCTTT.

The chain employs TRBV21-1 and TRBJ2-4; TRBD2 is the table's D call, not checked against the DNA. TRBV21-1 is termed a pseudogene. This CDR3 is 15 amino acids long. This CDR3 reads CASSKERVAKNIQYF. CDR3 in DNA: TGTGCCAGCAGCAAAGAGAGGGTAGCCAAAAACATTCAGTACTTC.

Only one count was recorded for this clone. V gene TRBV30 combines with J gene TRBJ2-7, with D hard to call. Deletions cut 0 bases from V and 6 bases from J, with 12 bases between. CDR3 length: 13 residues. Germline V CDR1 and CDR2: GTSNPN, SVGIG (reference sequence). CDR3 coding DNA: TGTGCCTGGAGTGTTATTGTCGCTGGCGAGCAGTACTTC. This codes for CAWSVIVAGEQYF.